This T cell receptor beta chain was recorded in a study of regulatory T cells in long-lasting Graves disease. Germline values: CDR1 MNHNS, CDR2 SASEGT. V shed 10 bases and J shed 1 base, with 4 bases lying between them. This CDR3 has 10 amino acids. Time point: persistent/refractory GD, antithyroid drugs over 5 years with positive TRAb. The TCR library was prepared using RNA isolated from PBMCs. Researchers made TCR beta libraries by using iRepertoire HTBI primers and running Arm-PCR on CDR3 regions. TCRdb re-analysed the multiplex PCR reads in MiXCR, keeping a single row per CDR3 protein. The sample consists of under 500,000 distinct CDR3 sequences, around 21% of them appearing once.

The rearrangement uses TRBV6-1 and TRBJ1-1, with D hard to call. The receptor was derived from a female donor with Graves disease. The sample here was peripheral blood mononuclear cells (PBMCs), taken when the disease was refractory, from a patient treated with antithyroid drugs. The CDR3 spells CATSNTEAFF. CDR3 DNA sequence: TGTGCCACCTCGAACACTGAAGCTTTCTTT.